This T cell receptor (beta chain) was obtained from a study of CD8 T cells in ankylosing spondylitis. For TCR beta, libraries came from quantitative 5'-RACE with molecular barcodes. MiXCR, applied by TCRdb to the 5' RACE reads, yields one record per CDR3 protein. This sample carries 250,000 to 350,000 distinct CDR3 sequences, around 20% of them seen once, and the ten largest clones take 7.8%. Study-wide findings and caveats: Prior work had noted some motif variants in reactive arthritis blood and synovial fluid. As reported, disease-linked clones showed significant enrichment in matched ankylosing spondylitis synovial fluid.

Trimming took off 6 bases at V and 4 bases at J, with 12 bases between the two ends. The CDR3 covers 13 residues. About this clonotype itself: Its antigen is unidentified.

This TCR was sampled from a male donor with ankylosing spondylitis or in good health (not recorded which). This chain uses TRBV12-3 or TRBV12-4 with TRBJ1-2; D unclear. The sequencing sample was made of blood, either unsorted or a sorted T cell fraction (not recorded which). CDR3: CASSLGVIYGYTF. Written as DNA, the CDR3 is TGTGCCAGCAGCCTTGGGGTTATCTATGGCTACACCTTC.